The 27 T cell receptor beta chains listed next were all sequenced from one sample in a study of early T cells in non-severe SARS-CoV-2 infection. TCRdb called the 5' RACE reads again in MiXCR, with one record for every CDR3 protein. The sample lists 45,000 to 55,000 distinct CDR3 sequences, around 14% occurring once. The source material was whole blood. These receptors all come from an adult who was a healthcare worker with PCR-confirmed SARS-CoV-2 infection or an uninfected control (not recorded which).

This clonotype has only one observation. V usage is TRBV6-6 and J usage is TRBJ1-1; weak D call: TRBD1 (6 bases). Germline CDR1 and CDR2: MNHNY and SVGAGI (reference sequence). This CDR3 is 15 amino acids long. Trimming shortened V by 6 bases and J by 3 bases, and 17 bases separated the two germline ends. CDR3 nucleotides: TGTGCCAGCAGCTCCGCCCCGGGACACCACACTGAAGCTTTCTTT. It encodes CASSSAPGHHTEAFF.

There are many counts of this clonotype. This sequence joins TRBV3-1 and TRBJ2-2, with no clear D. There are 15 residues in the CDR3. Germline lookup yields CDR1 LGHDT and CDR2 YNNKEL (reference sequence). Trimming left V 0 bases short and J 5 bases short, with 10 bases between. As DNA, the CDR3 is TGTGCCAGCAGCCAAGATCTAAGGGCGACCGGGGAGCTGTTTTTT. Encoded protein: CASSQDLRATGELFF.

The chain has TRBV20-1 and TRBJ2-1; D is ambiguous. CDR3 length: 15 residues. V was pared by 6 bases and J by 1 base, with 16 bases between. Germline V CDR1 and CDR2: DFQATT, SNEGSKA (reference sequence). CDR3 region: CSALFVGRSYNEQFF. The CDR3 bases are TGCAGTGCCCTATTCGTCGGTCGGTCCTACAATGAGCAGTTCTTC.

Only a few counts were recorded for this clonotype. The genes are TRBV18 and TRBJ2-3; TRBD1 matches 10 bases. Trimming removed 0 bases from V and 3 bases from J; junction bases left unmatched: 6. Germline V CDR1 and CDR2: KGHSH, LQKENI. The CDR3 length is 17 residues. The CDR3 loop reads CASSPPRTGGQTDTQYF. Here the CDR3 DNA reads TGTGCCAGCTCACCACCTCGGACAGGGGGTCAAACAGATACGCAGTATTTT.

This clonotype was recorded many times. Here the CDR3 DNA reads TGTGCCAGCAGTTACTCGACCAGGGGGTACAATGAGCAGTTCTTC. This codes for CASSYSTRGYNEQFF. The rearrangement uses TRBV6-5 and TRBJ2-1; 7 nucleotides align to TRBD1. The CDR3 totals 15 residues. Germline lookup yields CDR1 MNHEY and CDR2 SVGAGI. V shed 0 bases, J shed 4 bases, and the junction held 3 bases outside the gene matches.

This clonotype has a count of ten or more. This chain joins TRBV2 and TRBJ2-3; D is ambiguous. Germline CDR1 and CDR2: SNHLY and FYNNEI. V was trimmed by 7 bases and J by 3 bases, leaving 8 bases between them. This CDR3 spans 12 amino acids. The CDR3 DNA reads as TGTGCCAGCACAGGTCAGACAGATACGCAGTATTTT. Amino acids: CASTGQTDTQYF.

The chain recombines TRBV7-9 with TRBJ2-5; D unresolved. The CDR3 runs to 14 residues. The germline V gene has CDR1 SEHNR and CDR2 FQNEAQ (reference sequence). V was trimmed by 4 bases and J by 1 base, leaving 10 bases between them. The CDR3 DNA reads as TGTGCCAGCAGCTCCAGCTGGGGCCAAGAGACCCAGTACTTC. Protein: CASSSSWGQETQYF.

A word on this clonotype: A much more abundant neighbour one base away suggests this may be a read error. This chain connects TRBV20-1 to TRBJ2-7; D call uncertain. The CDR3 length is 13 residues. Germline values: CDR1 DFQATT, CDR2 SNEGSKA (reference sequence). The ends were cut back, 6 bases at V and 3 bases at J, with 15 bases in the middle. CDR3 sequence (DNA): TGCAGTGCCGAGACTGGCGCCGACTACGAGCAGTACTTC. It encodes CSAETGADYEQYF.

CDR3 sequence (DNA): TGTGCCAGCAGTGCCGACAGGGCCTCTCTCTACGAGCAGTACTTC. It translates to CASSADRASLYEQYF. V and J are TRBV6-5 and TRBJ2-7; the match to TRBD1 covers 7 bases. The CDR3 loop spans 15 amino acids. With 5 bases clipped from V and 3 bases from J, the junction kept 10 bases outside the gene matches. CDR1 is MNHEY, CDR2 SVGAGI, per germline.

This clonotype was counted many times. The chain links TRBV7-9 to TRBJ1-4; D is unresolved. V was pared by 6 bases and J by 8 bases, with 7 bases between. Germline V gene lookup returns CDR1 SEHNR and CDR2 FQNEAQ (reference sequence). CDR3 length: 11 amino acids. CDR3 loop: CASSQGEKLFF. DNA of the CDR3: TGTGCCAGCAGTCAAGGGGAAAAACTGTTTTTT.

V is TRBV13 and J is TRBJ1-5; the D is unclear. Looked up from germline, CDR1 is PRHDT and CDR2 is FYEKMQ (reference sequence). Trimming shortened V by 4 bases and J by 5 bases, and 6 bases separated the two germline ends. The CDR3 sequence is 12 residues long. The chain's CDR3 is CASSYSDQPQHF. As DNA, the CDR3 is TGTGCCAGCAGCTACAGTGATCAGCCCCAGCATTTT.

This clonotype was counted a few times. The chain recombines TRBV5-5 with TRBJ2-1; D call uncertain. Trimming shortened V by 0 bases and J by 0 bases, and 7 bases separated the two germline ends. Germline V lookup: CDR1 SGHKS, CDR2 YYEKEE (reference sequence). This CDR3 contains 15 residues. CDR3 region: CASSLALGSYNEQFF. CDR3 sequence (DNA): TGTGCCAGCAGCTTGGCCCTGGGCTCCTACAATGAGCAGTTCTTC.

The chain couples TRBV5-4 to TRBJ1-2; possible D gene TRBD1, 6 bases. Trimming shortened V by 0 bases and J by 6 bases, and 15 bases separated the two germline ends. CDR1 is SGHNT, CDR2 YYREEE, per germline (reference sequence). The CDR3 is made up of 15 amino acids. CDR3 DNA sequence: TGTGCCAGCAGCTTGGTTTCAGGGGCGGGTGATGGCTACACCTTC. It yields the protein CASSLVSGAGDGYTF. The whole variable domain, remainder taken from reference TRBV5-4 and TRBJ1-2, is ETGVTQSPTHLIKTRGQQVTLRCSSQSGHNTVSWYQQALGQGPQFIFQYYREEENGRGNFPPRFSGLQFPNYSSELNVNALELDDSALYLCASSLVSGAGDGYTFGSGTRLTVV.

As regards this clonotype: This may be a read error: a much more frequent sequence differs by one nucleotide. The conserved closing phenylalanine or tryptophan is absent in this CDR3, likely reflecting a read error. The genes are TRBV7-3 and TRBJ2-6; D tentatively reads TRBD1 or TRBD2 (5 bases each). CDR1 and CDR2 (germline): SGHTA, FQGTGA. The ends were cut back, 10 bases at V and 0 bases at J, with 10 bases in the middle. The CDR3 is 14 amino acids. Here the CDR3 reads CATGDGSGANVLTS. CDR3 nucleotides: TGTGCCACCGGGGACGGCTCTGGGGCCAACGTCCTGACTTCC.

This clonotype occurred many times. Germline is not matched at one junction end, which may reflect a read error. V usage is TRBV28 and J usage is TRBJ2-5; D not resolved. The CDR3 length is 13 residues. In germline, CDR1 is MDHEN, CDR2 SYDVKM. This CDR3 is CASAPIGLGQAYF. Here the CDR3 DNA reads TGTGCCAGCGCTCCAATAGGATTGGGTCAAGCCTATTTC.

In its sample, this clonotype was seen many times. V and J are TRBV9 and TRBJ2-5; D is unresolved. Per germline, CDR1 SGDLS and CDR2 YYNGEE. This CDR3 has 12 residues. Between the trimmed V and J ends, which lost 2 bases and 0 bases, there was a span of 2 bases. CDR3 sequence (DNA): TGTGCCAGCAGCGTGGACCAAGAGACCCAGTACTTC. It encodes CASSVDQETQYF.

This clonotype was observed a handful of times. In nucleotides, the CDR3 is TGTGCCAGCAGTCCCGGAGCCAGCTCCTACGAGCAGTACTTC. Its protein product is CASSPGASSYEQYF. The chain has TRBV12-3 or TRBV12-4 and TRBJ2-7; D remains ambiguous. The CDR3 has 14 residues. V dropped 5 bases and J dropped 0 bases, with 11 bases sitting between them.

The chain joins TRBV5-1 to TRBJ1-1; 9 bases map to TRBD1. V lost 3 bases, J lost 0 bases, and 6 bases stayed unmatched. CDR3 length: 16 amino acids. From germline, CDR1 is SGHRS and CDR2 YFSETQ. CDR3 sequence: CASSWITGGVNTEAFF. CDR3 bases: TGCGCCAGCAGCTGGATTACAGGGGGCGTGAACACTGAAGCTTTCTTT.

The rearrangement joins TRBV28 to TRBJ2-6; TRBD1 agrees at 9 bases. Germline loops: CDR1 MDHEN, CDR2 SYDVKM. The junction had 3 bases not matched to a gene; V was cut back by 3 bases and J by 3 bases. This CDR3 contains 16 residues. The CDR3 nucleotides are TGTGCCAGCAGTTTGGGACAGGGTTTTGGGGCCAACGTCCTGACTTTC. This gives the protein CASSLGQGFGANVLTF.

This clonotype was counted many times. The chain couples TRBV7-8 to TRBJ2-1; 14 positions agree with TRBD2. V shed 5 bases and J 9 bases; nucleotides not matched to a gene: 6. Germline lookup yields CDR1 SGHVS and CDR2 FQNEAQ. CDR3 length equals 15 residues. CDR3 DNA: TGTGCCAGCAGCACCGGACTAGCGGGAGGTGTTGAGCAGTTCTTC. Translation gives CASSTGLAGGVEQFF.

This clonotype has a count of ten or more. The chain links TRBV20-1 to TRBJ1-1, with 9 bases lining up with TRBD1. The CDR3 has 15 amino acids. Losses at the gene ends were 3 bases for V and 4 bases for J; bases not matched to a gene: 9. Germline V lookup: CDR1 DFQATT, CDR2 SNEGSKA (reference sequence). The CDR3 sequence: CSARGTGRIVTEAFF. CDR3 DNA: TGCAGTGCTAGGGGGACAGGGAGGATAGTCACTGAAGCTTTCTTT.

Many counts were recorded for this clonotype. This chain connects TRBV5-4 to TRBJ1-2; tentative D call: TRBD1 (6 bases). Trimming left V 3 bases short and J 2 bases short, with 11 bases between. Germline V gene sequence: CDR1 SGHNT, CDR2 YYREEE (reference sequence). This CDR3 contains 14 residues. The CDR3 DNA is TGTGCCAGCAGCTCCCAGGGGAAGAACTATGGCTACACCTTC. Translated: CASSSQGKNYGYTF.

Many counts were recorded for this clonotype. The rearrangement uses TRBV4-1 and TRBJ1-2; D may be TRBD1 (6 bases). The CDR3 is 14 residues long. Trimming removed 0 bases from V and 4 bases from J, with 9 bases in between. Germline values: CDR1 MGHRA, CDR2 YSYEKL. The CDR3 reads CASSQDRGSYGYTF. The CDR3 DNA is TGCGCCAGCAGCCAAGACAGGGGTTCCTATGGCTACACCTTC.

V usage is TRBV28 and J usage is TRBJ1-2; no firm D call. Per germline, CDR1 MDHEN and CDR2 SYDVKM. The CDR3 has 13 amino acids. Trimming shortened V by 7 bases and J by 5 bases, and 14 bases separated the two germline ends. The CDR3 DNA sequence: TGTGCCAGCAATCCTCTTACAGTTTATGGCTACACCTTC. Its translation is CASNPLTVYGYTF.

V and J are TRBV7-9 and TRBJ2-2, with D perhaps matching TRBD2 (5 bases). Trimming removed 2 bases from V and 0 bases from J, with 10 bases in between. CDR1 and CDR2 from the germline V gene are SEHNR and FQNEAQ (reference sequence). The CDR3 has 16 amino acids. CDR3 residues: CASSLLDGTNTGELFF. In DNA form, the CDR3 reads TGTGCCAGCAGCTTATTGGACGGGACGAACACCGGGGAGCTGTTTTTT. Based on the CDR3 plus reference TRBV7-9 and TRBJ2-2, the full variable domain is DTGVSQNPRHKITKRGQNVTFRCDPISEHNRLYWYRQTLGQGPEFLTYFQNEAQLEKSRLLSDRFSAERPKGSFSTLEIQRTEQGDSAMYLCASSLLDGTNTGELFFGEGSRLTVL.

The genes are TRBV6-6 and TRBJ1-1; D gene ambiguous. This CDR3 contains 14 residues. Germline assignment: CDR1 MNHNY and CDR2 SVGAGI (reference sequence). Between the trimmed V and J ends, which lost 5 bases and 2 bases, there was a span of 12 bases. DNA of the CDR3: TGTGCCAGCAGTAAAGAACCTACCAACACTGAAGCTTTCTTT. It translates to CASSKEPTNTEAFF.

Ten or more counts support this clonotype. The chain joins TRBV7-3 to TRBJ2-7, with TRBD1 matching over 10 bases. The junction had 8 bases not matched to a gene; V was cut back by 5 bases and J by 7 bases. This CDR3 region has 14 residues. CDR1 SGHTA and CDR2 FQGTGA come from the germline V gene. This CDR3 reads CASSVRQGAGEQYF. The CDR3 bases are TGTGCCAGCAGCGTTCGACAGGGGGCAGGGGAGCAGTACTTC.